This entry lists 14 T cell receptor beta chains sequenced from one sample in a study of CD8+ T cells in alopecia areata. Sequencing templates came from extracted RNA that was reverse transcribed into cDNA. The method was immunoSEQ multiplex PCR; TCRdb's version includes in-frame clones alone and lacks a portion of them. The sample holds under 250,000 clones, roughly 57% seen once. The sequences come from CD4+ T cells sorted from blood, collected at week 0. Every receptor here comes from a human donor with alopecia areata.

This chain connects TRBV7-9 to TRBJ2-3; possible D gene TRBD2, 6 bases. Trimming cost V 3 bases and J 3 bases, with 13 bases left between them. From germline, CDR1 is SEHNR and CDR2 FQNEAQ (reference sequence). This CDR3 has 15 residues. The DNA of the CDR3 is TGTGCCAGCAGCTTGGTTCGCGGGACGACAGATACGCAGTATTTT. As protein: CASSLVRGTTDTQYF.

This clone has only a few counts. The chain couples TRBV5-1 to TRBJ1-1; D remains unclear. The CDR3 is 14 residues long. CDR1 is SGHRS, CDR2 YFSETQ, per germline. Trimming took 1 base from V and 1 from J, leaving 8 bases between them. The CDR3, as DNA: TGCGCCAGCAGCTTGTTTCCGGAGAACACTGAAGCTTTCTTT. Amino acid sequence: CASSLFPENTEAFF.

V is TRBV9 and J is TRBJ2-5; the match to TRBD1 covers 7 bases. The CDR3 consists of 14 residues. V was pared by 3 bases and J by 5 bases, with 7 bases of the junction left unmatched. From germline, CDR1 is SGDLS and CDR2 YYNGEE. CDR3 sequence (DNA): TGTGCCAGCAGCGGGGGACAGTACGGGGAGACCCAGTACTTC. Translation: CASSGGQYGETQYF.

This clone was picked up a small number of times. The chain employs TRBV28 and TRBJ2-7, with 9 bases aligning to TRBD1. Germline loops: CDR1 MDHEN, CDR2 SYDVKM. V trimming: 4 bases; J trimming: 8 bases; junction bases outside the gene matches: 6. The CDR3 sequence is 13 residues long. The CDR3 DNA follows: TGTGCCAGCAGTTCGGGACAGGGTATCAAGCAGTACTTC. This sequence encodes CASSSGQGIKQYF.

This clone was seen just once. The chain links TRBV7-2 to TRBJ2-1; D possibly matches TRBD1 or TRBD2 (5 bases each). This CDR3 is 13 amino acids long. Per the germline V gene, CDR1 is SGHTA and CDR2 is FQGNSA. Between the trimmed V and J ends, which lost 5 bases and 10 bases, there was a span of 15 bases. CDR3 sequence: CASSIPTEGEQFF. CDR3 nucleotide sequence: TGTGCCAGCAGCATACCGACCGAGGGGGAGCAGTTCTTC.

The V gene is TRBV6-4, the J gene TRBJ2-1; TRBD1 might be the D (5 bases). CDR1 MRHNA and CDR2 SNTAGT come from the germline V gene. The CDR3 sequence is 14 residues long. V was shortened by 0 bases and J by 8 bases, with 11 bases between the two germline ends. CDR3 nucleotides: TGTGCCAGCAGTGACTCTTGGGGCGCGGATGAGCAGTTCTTC. Encoded protein: CASSDSWGADEQFF.

V gene TRBV30 combines with J gene TRBJ2-5; the match to TRBD1 covers 7 bases. The J segment lost 3 bases and the V segment lost 2 bases, leaving 9 bases of the junction unmatched. This CDR3 region has 15 residues. Germline CDR1 and CDR2: GTSNPN and SVGIG (reference sequence). The CDR3 nucleotides are TGTGCCTGGAGTTCCCGACAGGGACATGAAGAGACCCAGTACTTC. Translating gives CAWSSRQGHEETQYF.

The chain recombines TRBV5-1 with TRBJ2-2; 9 bases fit TRBD1. V gave up 4 bases and J gave up 6 bases; unmatched junction bases: 4. Germline-derived CDR1 and CDR2 are SGHRS and YFSETQ. This CDR3 region has 14 residues. The CDR3 loop is CASSRDREAGELFF. Written as DNA, the CDR3 is TGCGCCAGCAGCCGGGACAGGGAAGCCGGGGAGCTGTTTTTT.

V gene TRBV2 combines with J gene TRBJ1-2, with a tentative D call TRBD1 (6 bases). V was cut by 0 bases and J by 3 bases, with 14 bases left in between. CDR3 length equals 16 residues. CDR1 and CDR2 (germline): SNHLY, FYNNEI. CDR3 in DNA: TGTGCCAGCAGTGAAGCTCCCCTACAGGGCGACTATGGCTACACCTTC. This gives the protein CASSEAPLQGDYGYTF. The complete variable domain, with remaining parts taken from reference TRBV2 and TRBJ1-2, reads EPEVTQTPSHQVTQMGQEVILRCVPISNHLYFYWYRQILGQKVEFLVSFYNNEISEKSEIFDDQFSVERPDGSNFTLKIRSTKLEDSAMYFCASSEAPLQGDYGYTFGSGTRLTVV.

This clone was picked up a small number of times. The rearrangement links TRBV11-2 to TRBJ1-1, with D unclear. The CDR3 consists of 13 residues. V was trimmed by 2 bases and J by 3 bases, leaving 7 bases between them. Germline lookup yields CDR1 SGHAT and CDR2 FQNNGV. The CDR3 DNA is TGTGCCAGCAGCTTATCGCAAGACACTGAAGCTTTCTTT. It codes for CASSLSQDTEAFF.

The chain recombines TRBV4-1 with TRBJ2-7; TRBD2 matches at 7 bases. The V and J ends lost 2 bases and 3 bases, in that order; junction bases with no gene match: 7. The germline V gene encodes CDR1 MGHRA and CDR2 YSYEKL. CDR3 length equals 15 residues. The CDR3 is CASSQSHQRDYEQYF. The DNA of the CDR3 is TGCGCCAGCAGCCAATCCCACCAGCGGGACTACGAGCAGTACTTC.

The V gene is TRBV5-4, the J gene TRBJ2-1; 7 nucleotides align to TRBD2. This CDR3 has 15 amino acids. V trimming: 2 bases; J trimming: 6 bases; junction bases outside the gene matches: 8. Germline CDR1 reads SGHNT; CDR2 reads YYREEE (reference sequence). CDR3 DNA: TGTGCCAGCAGCTTAGTGGGAAGGGAGGGCAATGAGCAGTTCTTC. Amino acids: CASSLVGREGNEQFF.

The V gene is TRBV29-1, the J gene TRBJ1-1; weak D call: TRBD1 (6 bases). Trimming shortened V by 1 base and J by 4 bases, and 13 bases separated the two germline ends. The CDR3 has 14 amino acids. Germline CDR1 SQVTM, CDR2 ANQGSEA. The CDR3: CSVEAAGAGTEAFF. CDR3 DNA: TGCAGCGTTGAAGCGGCAGGGGCGGGCACTGAAGCTTTCTTT.

J is TRBJ2-7 and V is TRBV10-3, with D perhaps assigned TRBD1 or TRBD2 (5 bases each). The CDR3 is 12 amino acids. Trimming stripped 6 bases from V and 5 bases from J, with 11 bases between. The germline V gene encodes CDR1 ENHRY and CDR2 SYGVKD. In DNA form, the CDR3 reads TGTGCCATCAGCATCCAGGGAGACGAGCAGTACTTC. It is translated as CAISIQGDEQYF.